One and the same sample provided the 3 T cell receptor beta chains below, sequenced in a study of T cell responses to AZD1222 COVID-19 vaccine. Repertoires were generated with immunoSEQ multiplex PCR, while TCRdb's copy carries only in-frame clones and drops some. There are approximately 120,000 clones in the sample; 92% occur only once, and 1.1% lies in the top ten. This specimen was peripheral blood, taken on day 0 of AZD1222 vaccination. The receptors here all came from an adult in good health.

V is TRBV5-1 and J is TRBJ1-1; TRBD1 agrees at 7 bases. The CDR3 loop spans 14 amino acids. The ends lost 4 bases at V and 1 base at J; junction bases unmatched: 4. Germline assignment: CDR1 SGHRS and CDR2 YFSETQ. The CDR3: CASSTGQPNTEAFF. The CDR3 DNA reads as TGCGCCAGCAGCACGGGACAGCCGAACACTGAAGCTTTCTTT.

The CDR3, as DNA: TGTGCCACCAGCGGTACTCTTAGCTCTGGGGCCAACGTCCTGACTTTC. The encoded protein is CATSGTLSSGANVLTF. This chain uses TRBV15 with TRBJ2-6, with D unresolved. Deletions cut 5 bases from V and 0 bases from J, with 11 bases between. Germline CDR1 LNHNV, CDR2 YYDKDF (reference sequence). The CDR3 sequence is 16 residues long.

DNA of the CDR3: TGCGCCAGCAGCCAAGATCCAGGGCGTCGTACCGGGGAGCTGTTTTTT. Its translation: CASSQDPGRRTGELFF. This chain uses TRBV4-1 with TRBJ2-2, with D maybe TRBD1 (5 bases). The germline V gene has CDR1 MGHRA and CDR2 YSYEKL. Trimming took off 0 bases at V and 5 bases at J, with 13 bases between the two ends. This CDR3 is 16 amino acids long.